This TCR beta chain is drawn from a study of CD8+CD57+ T cells in acquired aplastic anemia. Across the study: Yields of DNA that came from sorted CD4+ and CD8+ cells averaged around 3 ug. Healthy-donor CD4+ cells averaged around 10 million reads.

Trimming shortened V by 3 bases and J by 7 bases, and 17 bases separated the two germline ends. The CDR3 loop spans 16 amino acids. The V gene's germline CDR1 is SGHRS and CDR2 YFSETQ. Genomic DNA was employed as the template in profiling TCR beta VDJ and CDR3. Via MiXCR, TCRdb re-called the reads, giving one row per CDR3 protein. The data hold about 110,000 distinct CDR3 sequences, with 51% observed a single time. About this clonotype: Its antigen is as yet unknown.

Study-wide results and caveats: Simpson's diversity of CD8+ cells was not significantly different in patients compared with controls. Researchers report that around 30 CD8+ CDR3 sequences appeared in both patients and controls.

This receptor was identified in a human donor in good health, serving as a control. The genes are TRBV5-1 and TRBJ1-6; tentatively, D is TRBD1 (6 bases). The sequenced material came from sorted CD4+, CD8+, or CD8+CD57+ T cells (not recorded which) from PBMCs. CDR3 protein: CASSWGRTATNSPLHF. Here the CDR3 DNA reads TGCGCCAGCAGCTGGGGTAGGACAGCAACCAATTCACCCCTCCACTTT.